This entry lists 9 T cell receptor beta chains sequenced from one sample in a study of blood T cell repertoires in COVID-19. Sequencing used immunoSEQ multiplex PCR; TCRdb keeps in-frame clones, though not all of them. The table has 430,000 or so clones, 70% to 90% seen once. The sample consisted of PBMCs or T cells enriched from blood (not recorded which). The receptors originated from a woman aged 18-35 years who had been exposed to COVID-19.

This chain uses TRBV29-1 with TRBJ1-4; D ambiguous. Germline CDR1 is SQVTM and CDR2 is ANQGSEA. The CDR3 spans 14 residues. The V end was cut by 5 bases, the J end by 8 bases, with 18 bases between. In DNA form, the CDR3 reads TGCAGCGTTCCCGCATGGGGAGTTCGGGAAAAACTGTTTTTT. This gives the protein CSVPAWGVREKLFF. Complete variable domain (other parts from reference TRBV29-1 and TRBJ1-4): SAVISQKPSRDICQRGTSLTIQCQVDSQVTMMFWYRQQPGQSLTLIATANQGSEATYESGFVIDKFPISRPNLTFSTLTVSNMSPEDSSIYLCSVPAWGVREKLFFGSGTQLSVL.

V gene TRBV2 combines with J gene TRBJ2-5; D is uncertain. Trimming cost V 8 bases and J 4 bases, with 17 bases left between them. The CDR3 sequence is 14 residues long. Per the germline V gene, CDR1 is SNHLY and CDR2 is FYNNEI. The CDR3 loop is CASALLASAETQYF. The CDR3, as DNA: TGTGCCAGCGCCCTCCTCGCTAGTGCAGAGACCCAGTACTTC.

The gene calls are TRBV28 and TRBJ2-7; 10 nucleotides match TRBD2. J gave up 2 bases and V 2 bases, and 3 bases lay outside the gene matches. Germline assignment: CDR1 MDHEN and CDR2 SYDVKM. The CDR3 has 15 amino acids. This CDR3 is CASSLLAGDTYEQYF. As DNA, the CDR3 is TGTGCCAGCAGTTTACTAGCGGGAGATACCTACGAGCAGTACTTC.

The V call is TRBV5-4, the J call TRBJ2-1; TRBD1 is a possible D gene (5 bases). Germline V gene lookup returns CDR1 SGHNT and CDR2 YYREEE (reference sequence). This CDR3 contains 16 residues. V was cut by 0 bases and J by 1 base, with 11 bases left in between. CDR3 coding DNA: TGTGCCAGCAGCTTGGGACAGCTTAATTCCTACAATGAGCAGTTCTTC. Its translation is CASSLGQLNSYNEQFF.

The chain joins TRBV2 to TRBJ1-4; 8 nucleotides align to TRBD1. Unmatched junction bases numbered 6, after V lost 6 bases and J lost 3 bases. The length of the CDR3 is 15 residues. Germline lookup yields CDR1 SNHLY and CDR2 FYNNEI. This CDR3 reads CASRYQGASNEKLFF. CDR3 nucleotide sequence: TGTGCCAGCAGGTATCAGGGGGCGTCTAATGAAAAACTGTTTTTT.

V is TRBV4-2 and J is TRBJ2-1; 15 positions match TRBD2. Germline CDR1 is LGHNA and CDR2 is YNFKEQ. The V and J ends lost 3 bases and 9 bases, in that order; junction bases with no gene match: 3. CDR3 length equals 15 residues. The CDR3 nucleotides read TGTGCCAGCAGCCAGCTGGGACTAGCGGGGGGTGAGCAGTTCTTC. It yields the protein CASSQLGLAGGEQFF.

V and J are TRBV14 and TRBJ1-1; D unresolved. Germline CDR1 is SGHDN and CDR2 is FVKESK. With 7 bases removed from V and 4 bases from J, the gap between germline ends came to 13 bases. CDR3 length: 13 amino acids. In DNA form, the CDR3 reads TGTGCCAGCACTTCGGGATGGACCACTGAAGCTTTCTTT. This gives the protein CASTSGWTTEAFF. The variable domain in full, with the rest retrieved from reference TRBV14 and TRBJ1-1, is EAGVTQFPSHSVIEKGQTVTLRCDPISGHDNLYWYRRVMGKEIKFLLHFVKESKQDESGMPNNRFLAERTGGTYSTLKVQPAELEDSGVYFCASTSGWTTEAFFGQGTRLTVV.

V is TRBV6-5 and J is TRBJ1-4; D remains ambiguous. The V and J ends lost 4 bases and 0 bases respectively, with 12 bases between them. Germline loops: CDR1 MNHEY, CDR2 SVGAGI. The CDR3 loop spans 16 amino acids. This CDR3 is CASSFALRATNEKLFF. CDR3 in DNA: TGTGCCAGCAGTTTCGCCCTACGTGCAACTAATGAAAAACTGTTTTTT.

The chain joins TRBV11-2 to TRBJ2-1; D might be TRBD1 (6 bases). CDR3 length: 15 residues. V gave up 3 bases and J gave up 9 bases, with 18 bases separating them. Germline CDR1 is SGHAT and CDR2 is FQNNGV. The CDR3 coding sequence is TGTGCCAGCAGCTTGACAAGACAGGTCCGGGGTGAGCAGTTCTTC. Amino acid sequence: CASSLTRQVRGEQFF.